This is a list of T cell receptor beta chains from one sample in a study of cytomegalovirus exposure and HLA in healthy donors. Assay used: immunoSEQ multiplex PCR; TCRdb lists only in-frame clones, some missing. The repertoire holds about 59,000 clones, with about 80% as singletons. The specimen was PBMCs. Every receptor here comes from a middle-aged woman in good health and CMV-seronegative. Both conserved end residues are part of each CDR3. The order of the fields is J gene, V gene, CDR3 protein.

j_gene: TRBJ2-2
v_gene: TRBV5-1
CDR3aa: CASSFPGEVGGTGELFF

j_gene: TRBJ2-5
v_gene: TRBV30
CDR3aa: CAWKGLAGGMETQYF

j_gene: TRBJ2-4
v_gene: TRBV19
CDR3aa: CASGDREAKNIQYF

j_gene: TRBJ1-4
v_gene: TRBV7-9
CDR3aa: CASSQTLVNEKLFF

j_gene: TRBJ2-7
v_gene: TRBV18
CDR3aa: CASSPLSRDGRNEQYF

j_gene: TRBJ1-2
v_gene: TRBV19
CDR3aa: CASGRGDRGVGANYGYTF

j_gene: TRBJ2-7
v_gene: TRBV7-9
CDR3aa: CASSFTSADYEQYF

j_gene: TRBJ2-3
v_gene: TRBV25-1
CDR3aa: CASSESGLAGRTDTQYF

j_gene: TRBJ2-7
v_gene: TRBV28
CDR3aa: CASTQTGGTYEQYF

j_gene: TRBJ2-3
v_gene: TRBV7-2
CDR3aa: CASSLRRASTDTQYF

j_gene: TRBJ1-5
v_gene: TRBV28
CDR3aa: CASRKGQGANQPQHF

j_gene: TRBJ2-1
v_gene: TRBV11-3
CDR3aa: CASSLSMDSYNEQFF

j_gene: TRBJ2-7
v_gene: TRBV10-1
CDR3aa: CASSESLLGVYF

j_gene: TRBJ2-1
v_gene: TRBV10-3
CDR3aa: CAISSKKYNEQFF

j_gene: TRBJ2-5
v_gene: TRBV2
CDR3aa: CASGIGTGGVETQYF

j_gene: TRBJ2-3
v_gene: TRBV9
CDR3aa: CASSSLATSTDTQYF

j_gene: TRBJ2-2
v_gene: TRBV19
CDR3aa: CASSIGLAGGSDTGELFF

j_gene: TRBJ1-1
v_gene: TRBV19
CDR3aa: CASSIDSGQVFRTEGTEAFF

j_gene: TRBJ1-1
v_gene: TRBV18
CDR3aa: CASSLSSFRQENTEAFF

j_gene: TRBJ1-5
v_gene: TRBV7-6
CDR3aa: CASSLTGVDQPQHF

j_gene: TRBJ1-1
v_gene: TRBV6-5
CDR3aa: CASRGQLGTEAFF

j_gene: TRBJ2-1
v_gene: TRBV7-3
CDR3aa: CASSSPLAGGPGSSYNEQFF

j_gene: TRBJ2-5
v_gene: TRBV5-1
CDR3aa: CASSLDLVETQYF

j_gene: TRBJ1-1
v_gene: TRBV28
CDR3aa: CASRGAGGPNTEAFF

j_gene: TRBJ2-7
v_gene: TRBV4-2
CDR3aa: CASSQAGSANGPYEQYF

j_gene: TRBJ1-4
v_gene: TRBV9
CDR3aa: CASNGGENGEKLFF

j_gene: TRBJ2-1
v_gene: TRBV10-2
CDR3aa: CASGRTGVGYEQFF

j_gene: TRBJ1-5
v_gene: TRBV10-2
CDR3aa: CASSESPGNSNQPQHF

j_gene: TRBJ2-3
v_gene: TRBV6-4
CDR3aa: CASSELAGWHTQYF

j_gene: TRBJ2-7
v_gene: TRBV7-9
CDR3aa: CASSFDSYEQYF

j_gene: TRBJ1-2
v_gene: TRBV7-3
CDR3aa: CASSLNPGGRGIDGYTF

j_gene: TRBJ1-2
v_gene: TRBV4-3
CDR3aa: CASSQDSGAGRNYGYTF

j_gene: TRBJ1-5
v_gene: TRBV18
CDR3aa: CASSPVRGNQPQHF

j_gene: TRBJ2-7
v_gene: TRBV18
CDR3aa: CASSPLQGSHEQYF

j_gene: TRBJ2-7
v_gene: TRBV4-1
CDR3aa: CASSQRLPSNEQYF

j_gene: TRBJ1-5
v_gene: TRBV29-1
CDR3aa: CSVGEPGTGISQPQHF

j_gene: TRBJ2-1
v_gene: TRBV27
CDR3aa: CASSLPHQRLVEQFF

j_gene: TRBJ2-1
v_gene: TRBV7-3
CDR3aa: CASSLTLAGANEQFF

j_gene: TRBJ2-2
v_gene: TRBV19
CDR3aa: CASSPGLAGGPRFGELFF

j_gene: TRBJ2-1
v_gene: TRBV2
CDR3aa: CASSATSGSPNEQFF

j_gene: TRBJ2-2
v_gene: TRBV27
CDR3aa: CASNAGTGATNTGELFF

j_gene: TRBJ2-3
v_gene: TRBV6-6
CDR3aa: CASSQPSIAPDTQYF

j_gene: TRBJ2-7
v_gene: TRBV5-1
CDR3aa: CASSPDRREQYF

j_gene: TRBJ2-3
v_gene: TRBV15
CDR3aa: CATSRDLQGTDTQYF

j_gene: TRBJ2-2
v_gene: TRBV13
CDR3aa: CASSSGLSTGELFF

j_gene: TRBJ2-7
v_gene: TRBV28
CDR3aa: CASSRGTSGYANYEQYF

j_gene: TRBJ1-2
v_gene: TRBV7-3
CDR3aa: CASSWSRDTGYTF

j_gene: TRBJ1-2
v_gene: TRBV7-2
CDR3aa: CASSLADSYGYTF

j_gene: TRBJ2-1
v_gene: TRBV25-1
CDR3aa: CASSSGQGNEQFF

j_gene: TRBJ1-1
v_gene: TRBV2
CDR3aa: CASSWTGGGTEAFF

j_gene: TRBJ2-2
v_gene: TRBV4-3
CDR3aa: CASSQDWTSPGELFF

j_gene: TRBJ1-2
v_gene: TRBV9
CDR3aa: CASSVGGGVRVGDYGYTF

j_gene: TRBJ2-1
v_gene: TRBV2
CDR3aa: CASSGQGGNEQFF

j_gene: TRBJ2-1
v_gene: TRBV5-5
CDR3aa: CASSPGQGVYNEQFF

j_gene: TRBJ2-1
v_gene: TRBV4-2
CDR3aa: CASSQVTGGNYNEQFF